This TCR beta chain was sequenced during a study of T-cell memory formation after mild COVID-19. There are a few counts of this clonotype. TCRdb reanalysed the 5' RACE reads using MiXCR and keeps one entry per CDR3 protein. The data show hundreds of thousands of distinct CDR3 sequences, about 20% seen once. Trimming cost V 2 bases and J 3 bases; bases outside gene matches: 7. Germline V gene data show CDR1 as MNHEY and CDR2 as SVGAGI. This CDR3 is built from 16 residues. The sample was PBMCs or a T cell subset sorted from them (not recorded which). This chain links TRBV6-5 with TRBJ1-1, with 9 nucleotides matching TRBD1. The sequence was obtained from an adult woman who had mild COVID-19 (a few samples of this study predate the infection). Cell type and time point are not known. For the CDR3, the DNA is TGTGCCAGCAGTTACCAGATACAGGGGGCTGACACTGAAGCTTTCTTT. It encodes CASSYQIQGADTEAFF.